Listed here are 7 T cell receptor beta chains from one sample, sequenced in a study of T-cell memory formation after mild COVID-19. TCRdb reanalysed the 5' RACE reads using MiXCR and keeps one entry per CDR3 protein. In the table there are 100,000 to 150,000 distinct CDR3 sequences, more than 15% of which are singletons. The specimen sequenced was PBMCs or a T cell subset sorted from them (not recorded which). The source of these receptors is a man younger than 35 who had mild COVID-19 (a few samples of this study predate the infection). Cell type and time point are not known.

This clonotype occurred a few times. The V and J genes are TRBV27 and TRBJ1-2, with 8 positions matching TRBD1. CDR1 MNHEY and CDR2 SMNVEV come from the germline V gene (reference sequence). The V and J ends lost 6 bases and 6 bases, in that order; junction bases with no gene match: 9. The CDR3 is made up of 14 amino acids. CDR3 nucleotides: TGTGCCAGCAGGGATTTCAGGGGGCTGGATGGCTACACCTTC. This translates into CASRDFRGLDGYTF.

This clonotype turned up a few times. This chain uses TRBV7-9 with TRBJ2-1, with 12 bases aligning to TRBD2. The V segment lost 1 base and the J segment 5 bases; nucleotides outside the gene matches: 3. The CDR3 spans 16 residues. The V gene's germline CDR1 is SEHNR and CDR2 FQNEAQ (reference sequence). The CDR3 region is CASSLGTSGDHNEQFF. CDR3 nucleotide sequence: TGTGCCAGCAGCTTAGGGACTAGCGGGGATCACAATGAGCAGTTCTTC.

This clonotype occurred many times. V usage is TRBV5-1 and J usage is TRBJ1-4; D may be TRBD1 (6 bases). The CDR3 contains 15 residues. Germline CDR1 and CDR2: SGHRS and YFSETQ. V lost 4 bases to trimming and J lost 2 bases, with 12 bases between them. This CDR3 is CASSLRGVTNEKLFF. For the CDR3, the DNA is TGCGCCAGCAGCCTGAGGGGGGTCACTAATGAAAAACTGTTTTTT.

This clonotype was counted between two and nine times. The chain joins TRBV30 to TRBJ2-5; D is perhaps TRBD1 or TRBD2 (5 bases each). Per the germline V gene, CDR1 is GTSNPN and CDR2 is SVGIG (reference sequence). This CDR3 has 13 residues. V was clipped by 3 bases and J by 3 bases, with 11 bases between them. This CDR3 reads CAWSKGTKETQYF. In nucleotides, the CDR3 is TGTGCCTGGAGCAAGGGGACCAAAGAGACCCAGTACTTC.

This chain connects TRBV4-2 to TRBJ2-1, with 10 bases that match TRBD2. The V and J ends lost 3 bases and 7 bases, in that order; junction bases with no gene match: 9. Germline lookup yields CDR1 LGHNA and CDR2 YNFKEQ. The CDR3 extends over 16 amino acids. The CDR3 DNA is TGTGCCAGCAGCCAGCAGAGCGGGGGGGCGGGAAATGAGCAGTTCTTC. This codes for CASSQQSGGAGNEQFF.

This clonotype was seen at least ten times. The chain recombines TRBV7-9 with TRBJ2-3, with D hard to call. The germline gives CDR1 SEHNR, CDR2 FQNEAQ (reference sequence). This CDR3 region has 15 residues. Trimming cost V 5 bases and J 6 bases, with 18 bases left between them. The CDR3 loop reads CASSLYVDPGDTQYF. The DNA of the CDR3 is TGTGCCAGCAGCCTGTATGTCGACCCTGGCGATACGCAGTATTTT. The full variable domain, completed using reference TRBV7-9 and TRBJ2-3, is DTGVSQNPRHKITKRGQNVTFRCDPISEHNRLYWYRQTLGQGPEFLTYFQNEAQLEKSRLLSDRFSAERPKGSFSTLEIQRTEQGDSAMYLCASSLYVDPGDTQYFGPGTRLTVL.

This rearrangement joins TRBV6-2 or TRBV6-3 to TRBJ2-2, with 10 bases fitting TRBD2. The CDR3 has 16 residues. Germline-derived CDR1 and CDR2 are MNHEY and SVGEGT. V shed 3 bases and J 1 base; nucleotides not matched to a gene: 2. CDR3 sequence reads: CASSYLAGVNTGELFF. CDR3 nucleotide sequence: TGTGCCAGCAGTTATCTAGCGGGGGTGAACACCGGGGAGCTGTTTTTT.